Listed here are 20 T cell receptor beta chains from one sample, sequenced in a study of blood T cell repertoires in COVID-19. Using immunoSEQ multiplex PCR, the repertoire was profiled, and TCRdb retains in-frame clones only, with some absent. Here the sample spans about 200,000 clones, around 80% being singletons. Sequenced material: peripheral blood. These receptors came from a human donor in a cohort sampled during active COVID-19.

The chain uses TRBV7-9 and TRBJ2-7; D possibly corresponds to TRBD1 (5 bases). Germline V gene data show CDR1 as SEHNR and CDR2 as FQNEAQ (reference sequence). This CDR3 region has 13 residues. Trimming removed 5 bases from V and 2 bases from J, with 10 bases in between. In DNA, the CDR3 is TGTGCCAGCAGCCGGACACCAGCCTACGAGCAGTACTTC. It yields the protein CASSRTPAYEQYF.

This clone has a handful of counts. The CDR3 region is CASSLAGGRTYEQYF. The CDR3 DNA follows: TGTGCCAGCAGCTTAGCTGGCGGGAGAACCTACGAGCAGTACTTC. The chain joins TRBV7-9 to TRBJ2-7, with 7 bases matching TRBD2. Trimming took 0 bases from V and 2 from J; bases not matched to a gene: 4. CDR1 SEHNR and CDR2 FQNEAQ come from the germline V gene (reference sequence). The CDR3 runs to 15 residues.

This sequence joins TRBV4-2 and TRBJ1-6; the D gene is possibly TRBD1 (6 bases). The germline V gene encodes CDR1 LGHNA and CDR2 YNFKEQ. Trimming removed 3 bases from V and 7 bases from J, with 10 bases in between. This CDR3 is built from 14 residues. The CDR3 spells CASSHGQSNSPLHF. CDR3 nucleotide sequence: TGTGCCAGCAGCCACGGACAGAGCAATTCACCCCTCCACTTT.

This clone was detected only a few times. The rearrangement joins TRBV3-1 (or the pseudogene TRBV3-2) to TRBJ2-4, with D hard to call. There are 14 residues in the CDR3. The germline V gene encodes CDR1 LGHDT and CDR2 YNNKEL (reference sequence). Trimming stripped 3 bases from V and 0 bases from J, with 6 bases between. The DNA for the CDR3 is TGTGCCAGCAGCCATTTCCGAGCCAAAAACATTCAGTACTTC. Its protein product is CASSHFRAKNIQYF.

V gene TRBV21-1 combines with J gene TRBJ2-7; TRBD1, the D gene given by the table, was not confirmed from the DNA. TRBV21-1 is given as a pseudogene. The CDR3 spans 19 residues. The DNA for the CDR3 is TGTGCCAGCACCAAACTTCCGAACGGCCCCCACAGGTCCTCCTACGAGCAGTACTTC. Its translation is CASTKLPNGPHRSSYEQYF.

The V and J genes are TRBV5-4 and TRBJ2-3, with D possibly matching TRBD2 (6 bases). The CDR3 covers 16 residues. Germline assignment: CDR1 SGHNT and CDR2 YYREEE (reference sequence). The V end was cut by 4 bases, the J end by 1 base, with 16 bases between. The CDR3 region is CASSLGLERGTDTQYF. The CDR3, as DNA: TGTGCCAGCAGCCTGGGGTTGGAGCGGGGCACAGATACGCAGTATTTT. The full variable domain, in which reference TRBV5-4 and TRBJ2-3 provide the parts outside the CDR3, is ETGVTQSPTHLIKTRGQQVTLRCSSQSGHNTVSWYQQALGQGPQFIFQYYREEENGRGNFPPRFSGLQFPNYSSELNVNALELDDSALYLCASSLGLERGTDTQYFGPGTRLTVL.

The V call is TRBV14, the J call TRBJ2-3; TRBD2 aligns across 8 bases. Germline-derived CDR1 and CDR2 are SGHDN and FVKESK. V dropped 5 bases and J dropped 5; count of bases not matched to a gene: 15. This CDR3 is 17 amino acids long. The CDR3 bases are TGTGCCAGCAGCAGAGCACCGGGACTAGGGATCGGAGATACGCAGTATTTT. Protein sequence: CASSRAPGLGIGDTQYF.

The V call is TRBV7-2, the J call TRBJ2-5; TRBD2 agrees at 15 bases. The germline V gene has CDR1 SGHTA and CDR2 FQGNSA. Trimming removed 0 bases from V and 5 bases from J; junction bases left unmatched: 10. The CDR3 extends over 19 amino acids. This chain's CDR3 is CASSLAWGGGLAGGETQYF. In DNA, the CDR3 is TGTGCCAGCAGCTTAGCGTGGGGCGGTGGACTAGCGGGAGGGGAGACCCAGTACTTC.

The V gene is TRBV12-3 or TRBV12-4, the J gene TRBJ1-1, with TRBD1 as a possible D gene (5 bases). The length of the CDR3 is 13 residues. Trimming took off 6 bases at V and 0 bases at J, with 8 bases between the two ends. The CDR3 DNA reads TGTGCCAGCAGCCTGACAGTGAACACTGAAGCTTTCTTT. Its protein is CASSLTVNTEAFF.

The chain joins TRBV6-5 to TRBJ1-5; 7 nucleotides match TRBD1. CDR1 MNHEY and CDR2 SVGAGI come from the germline V gene. The CDR3 extends over 14 amino acids. V lost 6 bases and J lost 5; bases outside the gene matches: 7. This CDR3 reads CASRTRGPYQPQHF. The CDR3 coding sequence is TGTGCCAGCAGGACGAGGGGGCCCTATCAGCCCCAGCATTTT.

J is TRBJ2-7 and V is TRBV20-1, with 8 bases identical to TRBD1. This CDR3 has 12 amino acids. Trimming removed 3 bases from V and 3 bases from J; junction bases left unmatched: 1. CDR1 and CDR2 (germline): DFQATT, SNEGSKA (reference sequence). Written as DNA, the CDR3 is TGCAGTGCTAGTGACAGGGGCTACGAGCAGTACTTC. This gives the protein CSASDRGYEQYF.

V and J are TRBV5-4 and TRBJ2-5; D remains ambiguous. V shed 0 bases and J shed 4 bases, with 10 bases lying between them. Germline V CDR1 and CDR2: SGHNT, YYREEE (reference sequence). The CDR3 length is 14 residues. The CDR3 is CASSLGSSPETQYF. In DNA form, the CDR3 reads TGTGCCAGCAGCTTGGGTAGCTCCCCAGAGACCCAGTACTTC.

The J gene is TRBJ2-7, the V gene TRBV3-1 (or the pseudogene TRBV3-2), with 8 bases identical to TRBD1. Per germline, CDR1 LGHDT and CDR2 YNNKEL (reference sequence). The CDR3 runs 15 residues. Trimming removed 4 bases from V and 1 base from J; junction bases left unmatched: 6. The CDR3 DNA is TGTGCCAGCAGCCCGTGGACAGGGCTATCCTACGAGCAGTACTTC. Its protein product is CASSPWTGLSYEQYF.

The rearrangement links TRBV7-9 to TRBJ2-1; TRBD2 matches at 13 bases. The V segment lost 5 bases and the J segment 7 bases; nucleotides outside the gene matches: 8. The CDR3 is made up of 16 amino acids. Germline V gene lookup returns CDR1 SEHNR and CDR2 FQNEAQ (reference sequence). The CDR3 loop reads CASSPRTSGSGNEQFF. The CDR3 DNA reads TGTGCCAGCAGCCCAAGGACTAGCGGGAGTGGAAATGAGCAGTTCTTC. The variable domain in full, with the rest retrieved from reference TRBV7-9 and TRBJ2-1, is DTGVSQNPRHKITKRGQNVTFRCDPISEHNRLYWYRQTLGQGPEFLTYFQNEAQLEKSRLLSDRFSAERPKGSFSTLEIQRTEQGDSAMYLCASSPRTSGSGNEQFFGPGTRLTVL.

V gene TRBV21-1 combines with J gene TRBJ1-1; no check of the table's D call, TRBD1, against the DNA was made. TRBV21-1 is described as a pseudogene. The CDR3 sequence is 14 residues long. For the CDR3, the DNA is TGTGCCAGCACCAATGACAGGGGGACGGCTGAAGCTTTCTTT. Amino acid sequence: CASTNDRGTAEAFF.

The V and J genes are TRBV30 and TRBJ2-7, with a possible D match to TRBD1 (6 bases). Germline CDR1 GTSNPN, CDR2 SVGIG (reference sequence). This CDR3 comprises 13 residues. V lost 4 bases, J lost 0 bases, and 10 bases lay in between. CDR3 DNA sequence: TGTGCCTGGAATGGGGGCAGCTCCTACGAGCAGTACTTC. This translates into CAWNGGSSYEQYF. Filled out from reference TRBV30 and TRBJ2-7, the complete variable domain reads SQTIHQWPATLVQPVGSPLSLECTVEGTSNPNLYWYRQAAGRGLQLLFYSVGIGQISSEVPQNLSASRPQDRQFILSSKKLLLSDSGFYLCAWNGGSSYEQYFGPGTRLTVT.

This chain uses TRBV28 with TRBJ1-3, with no clear D. This CDR3 contains 14 residues. Between the trimmed V and J ends, which lost 5 bases and 0 bases, there was a span of 8 bases. The germline V gene encodes CDR1 MDHEN and CDR2 SYDVKM. This CDR3 is CASSRPGSGNTIYF. Written as DNA, the CDR3 is TGTGCCAGCAGTCGACCGGGCTCTGGAAACACCATATATTTT.

This rearrangement joins TRBV28 to TRBJ1-1; 8 positions agree with TRBD1. The CDR3 has 12 residues. Per the germline V gene, CDR1 is MDHEN and CDR2 is SYDVKM. V lost 6 bases, J lost 8 bases, and 5 bases stayed unmatched. The CDR3 DNA reads TGTGCCAGCAGGCTTGGACAGGGAGAAGCTTTCTTT. Encoded protein: CASRLGQGEAFF.

The V and J genes are TRBV7-8 and TRBJ1-1, with a possible D match to TRBD1 (5 bases). The CDR3 spans 15 residues. V gave up 0 bases and J gave up 4 bases, with 12 bases separating them. The V gene's germline CDR1 is SGHVS and CDR2 FQNEAQ. CDR3 sequence (DNA): TGTGCCAGCAGCTTAGCGAAGGGAAGGGGCACTGAAGCTTTCTTT. Translating gives CASSLAKGRGTEAFF.

This chain joins TRBV6-1 and TRBJ2-1, with 8 bases identical to TRBD2. J gave up 0 bases and V 2 bases, and 0 bases lay outside the gene matches. The CDR3 loop spans 15 amino acids. Per the germline V gene, CDR1 is MNHNS and CDR2 is SASEGT. The CDR3: CASSESGSSYNEQFF. The DNA for the CDR3 is TGTGCCAGCAGTGAAAGCGGGAGCTCCTACAATGAGCAGTTCTTC.